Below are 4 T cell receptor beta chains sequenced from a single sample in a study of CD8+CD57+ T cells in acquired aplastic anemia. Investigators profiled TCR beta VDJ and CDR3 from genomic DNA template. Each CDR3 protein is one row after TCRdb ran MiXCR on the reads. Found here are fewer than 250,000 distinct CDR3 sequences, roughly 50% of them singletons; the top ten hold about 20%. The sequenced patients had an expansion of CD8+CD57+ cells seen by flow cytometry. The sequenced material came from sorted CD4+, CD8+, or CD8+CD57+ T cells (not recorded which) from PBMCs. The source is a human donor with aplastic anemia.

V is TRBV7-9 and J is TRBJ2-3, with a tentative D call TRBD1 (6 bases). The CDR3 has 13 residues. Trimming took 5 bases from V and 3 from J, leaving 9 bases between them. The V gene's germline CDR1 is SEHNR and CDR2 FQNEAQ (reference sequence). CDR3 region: CASSGQGTDTQYF. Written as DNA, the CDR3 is TGTGCCAGCAGCGGTCAGGGGACAGATACGCAGTATTTT.

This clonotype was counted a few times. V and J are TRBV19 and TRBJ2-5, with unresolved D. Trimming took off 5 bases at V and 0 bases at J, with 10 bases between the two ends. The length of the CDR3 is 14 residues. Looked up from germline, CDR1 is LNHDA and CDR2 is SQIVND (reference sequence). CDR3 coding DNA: TGTGCCAGTAGTCCTCGACCATACCAAGAGACCCAGTACTTC. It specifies CASSPRPYQETQYF.

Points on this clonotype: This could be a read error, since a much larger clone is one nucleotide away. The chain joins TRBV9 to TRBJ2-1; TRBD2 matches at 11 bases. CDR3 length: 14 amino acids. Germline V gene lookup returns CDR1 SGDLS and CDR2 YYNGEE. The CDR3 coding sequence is TGTGAGGGGGGGAGGACTAGCGGGTACAATGAGCAGTTCTTC. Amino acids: CEGGRTSGYNEQFF.

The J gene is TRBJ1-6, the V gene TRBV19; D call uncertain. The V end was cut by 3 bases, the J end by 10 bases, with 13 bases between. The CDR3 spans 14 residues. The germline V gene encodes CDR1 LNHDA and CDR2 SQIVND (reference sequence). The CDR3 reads CASSISGEGSPLHF. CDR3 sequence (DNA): TGTGCCAGTAGTATTTCTGGGGAGGGCTCACCCCTCCACTTT.